The clone carrying this T cell receptor (beta chain) was detected a few times. Its antigen is still unknown. The sample originates from a study of T cell repertoires in cytomegalovirus infection. For the study at large: Public signatures in TCR beta pointed to CMV infection and matching HLA type.

Each CDR3 protein gets one entry after TCRdb re-called the reads with MiXCR. Among about 58,000 distinct CDR3 sequences listed, roughly 20% were seen once. The CDR3 contains 14 residues. V lost 1 base, J lost 3 bases, and 10 bases lay in between. Germline-derived CDR1 and CDR2 are SGHVS and FNYEAQ. Source: CD8+ T cells from cultured PBMCs, taken from culture after CMV antigen stimulation. The source is a human donor in good health (CMV status not recorded). Some clones in this sample may be carry-over from other donors' samples. The chain combines TRBV7-6 with TRBJ2-7, with D tentatively TRBD1 (5 bases). The CDR3 DNA is TGTGCCAGCAGCTTAGGGCCCCAGGGCTACGAGCAGTACTTC. Translated, it gives CASSLGPQGYEQYF.